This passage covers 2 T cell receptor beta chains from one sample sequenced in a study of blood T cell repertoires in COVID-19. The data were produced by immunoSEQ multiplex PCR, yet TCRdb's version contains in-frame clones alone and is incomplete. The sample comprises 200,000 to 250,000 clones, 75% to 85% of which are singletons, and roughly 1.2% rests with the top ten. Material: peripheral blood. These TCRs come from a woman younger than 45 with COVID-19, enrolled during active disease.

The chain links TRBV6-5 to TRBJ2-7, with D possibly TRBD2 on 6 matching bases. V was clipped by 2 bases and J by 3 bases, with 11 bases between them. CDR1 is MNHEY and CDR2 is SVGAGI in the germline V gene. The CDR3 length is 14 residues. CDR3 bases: TGTGCCAGCAGTTACGGAACGGGACTCTACGAGCAGTACTTC. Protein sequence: CASSYGTGLYEQYF.

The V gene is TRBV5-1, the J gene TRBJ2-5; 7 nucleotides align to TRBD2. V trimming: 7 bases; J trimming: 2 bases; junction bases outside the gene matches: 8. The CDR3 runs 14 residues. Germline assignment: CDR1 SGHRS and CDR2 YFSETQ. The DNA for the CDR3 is TGCGCCAGCTCTGGGAGGGATTCACAAGAGACCCAGTACTTC. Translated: CASSGRDSQETQYF.